This TCR beta chain appears in the sequencing data of a study of cytomegalovirus exposure and HLA in healthy donors. Healthy bone marrow donors formed the donor group. The CDR3 totals 11 residues. In germline, CDR1 is DFQATT, CDR2 SNEGSKA (reference sequence). The germline V and J ends were trimmed by 5 bases and 9 bases, with 11 bases remaining between them. Researchers ran the PCR with 60 Vbeta and 13 Jbeta primers. Authors' methods: It was a later analysis that counted around 85 million unique TCR beta chains, of which 9 million to 13 million were shared. Libraries were prepared by immunoSEQ multiplex PCR; TCRdb keeps only in-frame clonotypes and omits some of them. The V and J calls and clone size come from that table; D and trimming were worked out from the DNA. The sample shows around 150,000 clones, 60% to 80% of them seen only once.

The sequenced sample was PBMCs. The chain is built from TRBV20-1 and TRBJ2-1; D is unclear. This receptor was taken from a man aged 50 or older in good health and CMV-seropositive. The CDR3 protein is CSAPYNTEQFF. The CDR3 nucleotides read TGCAGTGCTCCATACAATACTGAGCAGTTCTTC.